This passage covers 14 T cell receptor beta chains from one sample sequenced in a study of T cell responses to AZD1222 COVID-19 vaccine. Assay used: immunoSEQ multiplex PCR; TCRdb lists only in-frame clones, some missing. The sample lists 140,000 to 150,000 clones, 90% to 95% occurring once. The sequencing here drew on peripheral blood, taken on day 0 of AZD1222 vaccination. These TCRs come from an adult in good health.

In its sample, this clone was seen once. This chain links TRBV5-1 with TRBJ1-4; D uncertain. Germline-derived CDR1 and CDR2 are SGHRS and YFSETQ. This CDR3 is 12 amino acids long. V was cut by 5 bases and J by 4 bases, with 6 bases left in between. CDR3 protein: CASRGSNEKLFF. The CDR3 nucleotides are TGCGCCAGCAGGGGTAGTAATGAAAAACTGTTTTTT.

The chain has TRBV7-2 and TRBJ2-2, with D possibly matching TRBD2 (6 bases). V was shortened by 4 bases and J by 1 base, with 19 bases between the two germline ends. The CDR3 runs 18 residues. Germline V CDR1 and CDR2: SGHTA, FQGNSA. Here the CDR3 DNA reads TGTGCCAGCAGCTCCGTCGGGAGCGTTACATTGAACACCGGGGAGCTGTTTTTT. As protein: CASSSVGSVTLNTGELFF.

The gene calls are TRBV5-4 and TRBJ1-2, with D perhaps matching TRBD1 (5 bases). Looked up from germline, CDR1 is SGHNT and CDR2 is YYREEE (reference sequence). CDR3 length: 12 amino acids. The ends were cut back, 5 bases at V and 8 bases at J, with 13 bases in the middle. The CDR3 loop reads CASREGLQGYTF. DNA for the CDR3: TGTGCCAGCAGGGAGGGGTTACAGGGCTACACCTTC.

This clone appeared a single time. The V call is TRBV4-1, the J call TRBJ2-5; 10 nucleotides align to TRBD2. The trim removed 4 bases at V and 1 base at J, leaving 9 bases unmatched. This CDR3 is 17 amino acids long. From germline, CDR1 is MGHRA and CDR2 YSYEKL. The CDR3: CASSRYLSGGTQETQYF. For the CDR3, the DNA is TGCGCCAGCAGCCGTTACCTTAGCGGGGGGACCCAAGAGACCCAGTACTTC.

The genes are TRBV28 and TRBJ1-3; TRBD1 matches 10 bases. This CDR3 is built from 22 residues. V shed 5 bases, J shed 0 bases, and the junction held 22 bases outside the gene matches. Germline lookup yields CDR1 MDHEN and CDR2 SYDVKM. The CDR3 sequence is CASSRSHINRDRGPYSGNTIYF. CDR3 nucleotides: TGTGCCAGCAGTCGTTCCCATATAAACCGGGACAGGGGTCCTTACTCTGGAAACACCATATATTTT.

V gene TRBV11-2 combines with J gene TRBJ2-7; 10 nucleotides match TRBD2. Germline CDR1 is SGHAT and CDR2 is FQNNGV. The CDR3 has 18 residues. The ends lost 2 bases at V and 1 base at J; junction bases unmatched: 11. This chain's CDR3 is CASSLNPSGGLRSYEQYF. The CDR3 nucleotides read TGTGCCAGCAGCTTAAATCCTAGCGGGGGTTTGAGATCCTACGAGCAGTACTTC.

The chain links TRBV7-9 to TRBJ1-2; D is ambiguous. V was shortened by 2 bases and J by 2 bases, with 6 bases between the two germline ends. The CDR3 covers 13 residues. In germline, CDR1 is SEHNR, CDR2 FQNEAQ (reference sequence). The DNA for the CDR3 is TGTGCCAGCAGCTTAAGGGAAAACTATGGCTACACCTTC. Amino acids: CASSLRENYGYTF.

The chain combines TRBV13 with TRBJ2-3; D perhaps matches TRBD1 (6 bases). This CDR3 contains 16 residues. V lost 1 base to trimming and J lost 0 bases, with 11 bases between them. Germline assignment: CDR1 PRHDT and CDR2 FYEKMQ (reference sequence). Here the CDR3 reads CASSLAAGVSTDTQYF. The DNA for the CDR3 is TGTGCCAGCAGCTTAGCTGCAGGGGTTAGCACAGATACGCAGTATTTT.

V and J are TRBV4-1 and TRBJ2-2; a possible D gene is TRBD1 (6 bases). This CDR3 has 14 amino acids. The germline V and J ends were trimmed by 2 bases and 6 bases, with 10 bases remaining between them. Per germline, CDR1 MGHRA and CDR2 YSYEKL. CDR3 in DNA: TGCGCCAGCAGCCAACACAGGGTTGCCGGGGAGCTGTTTTTT. Residues: CASSQHRVAGELFF.

The chain carries TRBV7-2 and TRBJ1-1; D remains unclear. The CDR3 consists of 16 residues. Trimming took 4 bases from V and 3 from J, leaving 18 bases between them. Germline V gene sequence: CDR1 SGHTA, CDR2 FQGNSA. The CDR3 coding sequence is TGTGCCAGCAGCTCGGACCATAGGGCCTTTCACACTGAAGCTTTCTTT. This codes for CASSSDHRAFHTEAFF. Filled out from reference TRBV7-2 and TRBJ1-1, the complete variable domain reads GAGVSQSPSNKVTEKGKDVELRCDPISGHTALYWYRQSLGQGLEFLIYFQGNSAPDKSGLPSDRFSAERTGGSVSTLTIQRTQQEDSAVYLCASSSDHRAFHTEAFFGQGTRLTVV.

The chain recombines TRBV4-1 with TRBJ1-4; no reliable D call. Germline CDR1 and CDR2: MGHRA and YSYEKL. V was cut by 5 bases and J by 3 bases, with 13 bases left in between. CDR3 length: 15 amino acids. CDR3 in amino acids: CASSVPLRANEKLFF. The DNA of the CDR3 is TGCGCCAGCAGCGTCCCTCTCAGAGCTAATGAAAAACTGTTTTTT.

The V and J genes are TRBV19 and TRBJ1-6; no definite D call. Germline lookup yields CDR1 LNHDA and CDR2 SQIVND (reference sequence). V shed 6 bases and J shed 9 bases, with 6 bases lying between them. This CDR3 region has 11 residues. CDR3 sequence (DNA): TGTGCCAGTAGCTGGGGTTCACCCCTCCACTTT. Translated, it gives CASSWGSPLHF.

This clone appeared once. This chain uses TRBV4-1 with TRBJ1-4, with 12 bases identical to TRBD1. The CDR3 has 15 residues. Germline-derived CDR1 and CDR2 are MGHRA and YSYEKL. Germline trimming cut 3 bases from V and 8 bases from J; bases unmatched to any gene: 4. CDR3: CASSQVGTGGEKLFF. The CDR3 region has the DNA TGCGCCAGCAGCCAGGTCGGGACAGGGGGCGAAAAACTGTTTTTT.

V usage is TRBV30 and J usage is TRBJ1-1, with TRBD1 matching 9 bases. V gave up 0 bases and J gave up 9 bases; unmatched junction bases: 5. Germline V CDR1 and CDR2: GTSNPN, SVGIG (reference sequence). This CDR3 has 13 residues. The CDR3, as DNA: TGTGCCTGGAGTGTCGCCGGGACAGGGAAAGCTTTCTTT. Translation: CAWSVAGTGKAFF.